This paragraph covers one T cell receptor (beta chain) sequence. Germline assignment: CDR1 LNHDA and CDR2 SQIVND (reference sequence). The CDR3 spans 14 residues. J gave up 4 bases and V 6 bases, and 2 bases lay outside the gene matches. Some clones are missing from TCRdb's copy, which holds only in-frame ones; the method was immunoSEQ multiplex PCR. The repertoire consists of 97,000 or so clones, with roughly 92% occurring once and the leading ten covering roughly 1%. These data are taken from a study of siplizumab effects on memory and regulatory T cells. J is TRBJ2-6 and V is TRBV19, with 8 positions matching TRBD1. This sequence was found in a human donor in good health. Material for sequencing was CD4+ T cells sorted from blood. The CDR3 DNA follows: TGTGCCAGTAGGGACAGGGTCGGGGCCAACGTCCTGACTTTC. The encoded protein is CASRDRVGANVLTF.